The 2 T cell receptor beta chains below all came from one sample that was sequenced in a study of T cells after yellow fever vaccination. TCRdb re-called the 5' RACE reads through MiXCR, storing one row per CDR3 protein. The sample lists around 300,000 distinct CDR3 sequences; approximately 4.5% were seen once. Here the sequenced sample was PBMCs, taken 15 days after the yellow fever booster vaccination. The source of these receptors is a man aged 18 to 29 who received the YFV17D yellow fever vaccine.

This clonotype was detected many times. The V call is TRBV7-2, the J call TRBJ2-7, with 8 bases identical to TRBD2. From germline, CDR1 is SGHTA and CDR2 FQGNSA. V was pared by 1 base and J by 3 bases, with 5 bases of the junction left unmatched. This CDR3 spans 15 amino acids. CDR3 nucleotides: TGTGCCAGCAGCTTAGTTAGCGGGGCGATCTACGAGCAGTACTTC. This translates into CASSLVSGAIYEQYF.

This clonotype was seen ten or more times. CDR3 protein: CASSPLVGGYTYEQYF. DNA of the CDR3: TGTGCCAGCAGCCCCCTCGTGGGGGGATACACTTACGAGCAGTACTTC. The V gene is TRBV7-2, the J gene TRBJ2-7; maybe TRBD2 (6 bases). This CDR3 spans 16 amino acids. Germline V gives CDR1 SGHTA, CDR2 FQGNSA. V shed 5 bases and J shed 4 bases, with 21 bases lying between them. The whole variable domain, filled in from reference TRBV7-2 and TRBJ2-7, reads GAGVSQSPSNKVTEKGKDVELRCDPISGHTALYWYRQSLGQGLEFLIYFQGNSAPDKSGLPSDRFSAERTGGSVSTLTIQRTQQEDSAVYLCASSPLVGGYTYEQYFGPGTRLTVT.